This TCR beta chain derives from a study of T-cell reconstitution after alpha-beta-depleted transplantation in children. The study, taken as a whole, reports: Expanded graft clones numbering several hundred reportedly gave rise to alpha-beta T cells about two months after transplant.

The CDR3 runs to 11 residues. A remark on this clonotype: The antigen remains unidentified. At one boundary the junction diverges from the germline segment, which might be a read error.

During its preparation, the TCRbeta library received unique molecular identifiers. TCRdb passed the PCR reads through MiXCR, listing each CDR3 protein once. The repertoire holds 200,000 or so distinct CDR3 sequences, with 6.3% as singletons. The rearrangement joins TRBV12-3 or TRBV12-4 to TRBJ1-6; a weak D match, TRBD1 (6 bases). This sample comprised PBMCs, obtained before TCRalphabeta/CD19-depleted stem cell transplant. The source of this sequence is a girl under three years old with combined immunodeficiency, due to receive a stem cell transplant. Written as DNA, the CDR3 is TGTGCCAGCAGTTTCGGACAGTCACTCCTCTTT. As protein: CASSFGQSLLF.